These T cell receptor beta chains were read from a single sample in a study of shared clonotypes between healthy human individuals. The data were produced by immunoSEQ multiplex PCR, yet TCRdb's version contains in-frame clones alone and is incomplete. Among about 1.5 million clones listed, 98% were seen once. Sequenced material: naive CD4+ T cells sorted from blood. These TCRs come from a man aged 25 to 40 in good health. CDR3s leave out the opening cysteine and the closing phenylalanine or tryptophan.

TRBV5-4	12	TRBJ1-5	ASSLGGQKAPQH
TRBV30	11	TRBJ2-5	AWSTAMAETQY
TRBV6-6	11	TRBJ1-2	ASSQDSHDGYT
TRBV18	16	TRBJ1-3	ASSRTTYRGDSGNTIY
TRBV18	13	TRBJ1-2	ASSPLDRVWDGYT
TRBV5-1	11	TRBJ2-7	ASSSYETYEQY
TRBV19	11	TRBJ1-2	ASSMAQDYGYT
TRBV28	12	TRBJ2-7	ASSGWGPLYEQY
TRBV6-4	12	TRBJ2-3	ASSGLAGLDTQY
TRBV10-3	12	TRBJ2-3	AIGAAISTDTQY
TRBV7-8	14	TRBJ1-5	ASSLNERGQLQPQH
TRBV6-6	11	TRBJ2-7	AHATSGSYEQY
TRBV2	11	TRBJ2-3	ASSEYGRPYAD
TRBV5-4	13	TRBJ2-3	ASSFRGALKTTQY
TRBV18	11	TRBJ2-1	ASRTSGFYEQF
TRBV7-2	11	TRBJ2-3	ASSLGGPDTQY
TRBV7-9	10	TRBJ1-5	ASAGANQPQH
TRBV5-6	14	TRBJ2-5	ASSSKGLAGEETQY
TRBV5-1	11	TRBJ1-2	ASSPGGIGGYT
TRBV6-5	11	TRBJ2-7	ASRSLGNYEQY
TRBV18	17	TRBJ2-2	ASSPLRTSGSRNTGELF
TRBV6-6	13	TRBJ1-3	ASSYPRVRNPQIY
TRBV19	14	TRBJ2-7	ASRNRGNNPSYEQY
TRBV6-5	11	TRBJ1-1	ASSQGVGTEAF
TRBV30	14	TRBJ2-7	AWSVHELAGPSEQY
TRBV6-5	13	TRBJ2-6	ASSHKPSGANVLT